This TCR beta chain was captured in a study of T cell repertoires in cytomegalovirus infection. Study as a whole: Well-studied HLA-B-restricted epitopes and recently identified HLA-C-restricted epitopes of CMV were both used in the study. CMV infection together with matching HLA type was indicated by public TCR beta signatures. Study results and limitations: HLA-C-restricted TCR beta clonotypes specific for CMV led the ex vivo response. Cumulative frequency of public TCR beta families picked out carriers of CMV plus the relevant HLA.

Many counts were recorded for this clonotype. Its target is unknown. MiXCR, applied by TCRdb to the reads, yields one record per CDR3 protein. The sample has roughly 800,000 distinct CDR3 sequences; 25% to 30% are singletons. The germline V gene has CDR1 SGHNT and CDR2 YENEEA. The CDR3 is 13 residues long. V shed 4 bases and J 6 bases; nucleotides not matched to a gene: 4. This chain links TRBV11-3 with TRBJ2-3; TRBD2 matches 7 bases. This receptor was taken from a human donor in good health (CMV status not recorded). Some clones in this sample may be carry-over from other donors' samples. The specimen comprised cultured CD8+ T cells from PBMCs, sampled from culture after CMV antigen stimulation. The CDR3 region has the DNA TGTGCCAGCAGCTCGACTAGCCGGGATACGCAGTATTTT. It codes for CASSSTSRDTQYF.